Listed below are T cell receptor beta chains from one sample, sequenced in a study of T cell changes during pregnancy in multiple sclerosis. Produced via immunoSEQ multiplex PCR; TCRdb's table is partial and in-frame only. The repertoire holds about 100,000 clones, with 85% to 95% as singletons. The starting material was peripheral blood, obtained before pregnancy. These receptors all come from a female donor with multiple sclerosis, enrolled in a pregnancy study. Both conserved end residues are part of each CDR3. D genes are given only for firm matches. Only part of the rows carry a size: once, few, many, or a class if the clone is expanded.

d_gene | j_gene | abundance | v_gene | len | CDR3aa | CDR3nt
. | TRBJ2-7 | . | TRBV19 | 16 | CASTLGAGSPRDEQYF | TGTGCCAGTACCCTGGGGGCAGGTTCACCCCGGGACGAGCAGTACTTC
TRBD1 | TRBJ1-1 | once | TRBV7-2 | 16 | CASSFTTGGYNTEAFF | TGTGCCAGCAGCTTTACGACAGGGGGCTATAACACTGAAGCTTTCTTT
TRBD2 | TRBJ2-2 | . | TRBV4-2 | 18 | CASSQDPTAGGNTGELFF | TGTGCCAGCAGCCAAGATCCCACGGCGGGAGGTAACACCGGGGAGCTGTTTTTT
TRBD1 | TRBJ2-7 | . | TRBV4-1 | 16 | CASSPATGGFSYEQYF | TGCGCCAGCAGCCCCGCAACAGGGGGTTTTTCCTACGAGCAGTACTTC
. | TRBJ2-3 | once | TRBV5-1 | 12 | CASSFPKDTQYF | TGCGCCAGCAGCTTCCCTAAGGATACGCAGTATTTT
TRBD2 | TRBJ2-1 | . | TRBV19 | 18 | CASSLFDVPGLASNEQFF | TGTGCCAGTAGTTTGTTCGACGTTCCGGGACTAGCCAGCAATGAGCAGTTCTTC
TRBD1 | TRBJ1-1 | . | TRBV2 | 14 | CASSEQGVNTEAFF | TGTGCCAGCAGTGAACAGGGGGTGAACACTGAAGCTTTCTTT
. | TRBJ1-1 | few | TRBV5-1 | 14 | CASSLGGLNTEAFF | TGCGCCAGCAGCTTGGGGGGCTTGAACACTGAAGCTTTCTTT
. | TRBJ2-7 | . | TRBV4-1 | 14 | CASSHSGPQYEQYF | TGCGCCAGCAGCCATTCAGGTCCCCAATACGAGCAGTACTTC
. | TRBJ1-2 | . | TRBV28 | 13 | CASSLGRQGGYTF | TGTGCCAGCAGTTTAGGGAGGCAGGGTGGCTACACCTTC
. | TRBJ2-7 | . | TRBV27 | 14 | CASSYGKSSYEQYF | TGTGCCAGCAGTTACGGGAAAAGCTCCTACGAGCAGTACTTC
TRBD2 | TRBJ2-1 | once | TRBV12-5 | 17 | CASGLRLAGNLYNEQFF | TGTGCTAGTGGTTTAAGACTAGCGGGAAATCTCTACAATGAGCAGTTCTTC
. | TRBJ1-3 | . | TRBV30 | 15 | CAWSLTGSSGNTIYF | TGTGCCTGGAGTCTTACTGGGAGCTCTGGAAACACCATATATTTT
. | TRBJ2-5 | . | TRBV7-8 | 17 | CASSLVNWGVQQETQYF | TGTGCCAGCAGCTTAGTAAACTGGGGGGTCCAGCAAGAGACCCAGTACTTC
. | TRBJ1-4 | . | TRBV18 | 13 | CASSRNRNEKLFF | TGTGCCAGCTCACGTAACAGGAATGAAAAACTGTTTTTT
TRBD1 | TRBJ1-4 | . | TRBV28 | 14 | CASSLRGQDEKLFF | TGTGCCAGCAGTCTCAGGGGGCAGGATGAAAAACTGTTTTTT
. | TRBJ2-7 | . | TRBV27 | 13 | CASSPRAGYEQYF | TGTGCCAGCAGTCCCCGAGCGGGCTACGAGCAGTACTTC
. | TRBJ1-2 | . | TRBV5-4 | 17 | CASFGGKVAATGYGYTF | TGTGCCAGCTTCGGTGGGAAGGTTGCAGCGACGGGGTATGGCTACACCTTC
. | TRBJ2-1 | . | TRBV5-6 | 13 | CASSLGRVFEQFF | TGTGCCAGCAGCTTGGGTCGAGTATTCGAGCAGTTCTTC
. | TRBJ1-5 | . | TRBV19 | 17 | CASSIPRGDTSNQPQHF | TGTGCCAGTAGTATTCCTCGGGGGGACACCAGCAATCAGCCCCAGCATTTT
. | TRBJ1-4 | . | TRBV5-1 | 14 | CASSLNYMVEKLFF | TGCGCCAGCAGCTTGAACTACATGGTTGAAAAACTGTTTTTT
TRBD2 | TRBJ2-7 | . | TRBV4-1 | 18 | CASSQEPASGLILYEQYF | TGCGCCAGCAGCCAAGAACCGGCTAGCGGGCTGATCCTCTACGAGCAGTACTTC
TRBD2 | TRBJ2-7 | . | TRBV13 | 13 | CASKPSGPFEQYF | TGTGCCAGCAAGCCTAGCGGGCCTTTCGAGCAGTACTTC
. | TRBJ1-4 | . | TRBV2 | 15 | CASSTYRAGNEKLFF | TGTGCCAGCAGCACCTACAGGGCGGGTAATGAAAAACTGTTTTTT
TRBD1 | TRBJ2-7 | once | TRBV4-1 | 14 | CASSQTGTVYEQYF | TGCGCCAGCAGCCAGACCGGGACAGTATACGAGCAGTACTTC
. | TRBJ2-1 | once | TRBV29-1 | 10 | CSVDRGEQFF | TGCAGCGTTGATCGGGGTGAGCAGTTCTTC
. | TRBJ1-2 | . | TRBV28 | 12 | CASRPQGYGYTF | TGTGCCAGCAGACCTCAGGGGTATGGCTACACCTTC
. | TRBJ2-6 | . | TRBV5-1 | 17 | CASSLAGRVSGANVLTF | TGCGCCAGCAGCTTGGCCGGGCGGGTCTCTGGGGCCAACGTCCTGACTTTC
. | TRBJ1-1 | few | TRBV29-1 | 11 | CSVSVNTEAFF | TGCAGCGTTTCGGTGAACACTGAAGCTTTCTTT
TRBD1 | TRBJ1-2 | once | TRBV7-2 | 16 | CASSLAGSTGGYGYTF | TGTGCCAGCAGCTTAGCAGGCTCGACAGGGGGATATGGCTACACCTTC
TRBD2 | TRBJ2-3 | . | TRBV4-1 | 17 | CASSQDEASGSTDTQYF | TGCGCCAGCAGCCAAGACGAAGCTAGCGGGAGTACAGATACGCAGTATTTT
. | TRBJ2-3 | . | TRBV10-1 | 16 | CASRDPAGASTDTQYF | TGCGCCAGCAGAGACCCGGCGGGTGCTAGCACAGATACGCAGTATTTT
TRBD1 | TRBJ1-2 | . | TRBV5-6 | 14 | CASSQRTGRYGYTF | TGTGCCAGCAGCCAGAGGACAGGAAGATATGGCTACACCTTC
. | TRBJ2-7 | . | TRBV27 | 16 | CASSLYTPSGPYEQYF | TGTGCCAGCAGTTTATATACCCCCAGCGGCCCCTACGAGCAGTACTTC
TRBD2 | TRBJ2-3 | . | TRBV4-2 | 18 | CASSRLAGGLGSTDTQYF | TGTGCCAGCAGCCGACTAGCGGGAGGTCTAGGTAGCACAGATACGCAGTATTTT
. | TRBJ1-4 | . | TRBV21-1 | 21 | CASSAMPSGQPKTATNEKLFF | TGTGCCAGCAGCGCGATGCCCTCGGGACAGCCTAAAACTGCAACTAATGAAAAACTGTTTTTT
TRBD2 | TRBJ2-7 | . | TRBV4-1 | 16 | CASSQRAGGLTYEQYF | TGCGCCAGCAGCCAACGGGCGGGAGGCCTTACCTACGAGCAGTACTTC
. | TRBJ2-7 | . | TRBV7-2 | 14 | CASSKGQIPYEQYF | TGTGCCAGCAGCAAAGGACAGATACCTTACGAGCAGTACTTC
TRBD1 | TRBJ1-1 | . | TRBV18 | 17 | CASSPREQGSWNTEAFF | TGTGCCAGCTCACCGCGGGAACAGGGGAGTTGGAACACTGAAGCTTTCTTT
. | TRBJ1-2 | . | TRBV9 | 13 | CASSVDQAFGYTF | TGTGCCAGCAGCGTAGACCAGGCGTTCGGCTACACCTTC
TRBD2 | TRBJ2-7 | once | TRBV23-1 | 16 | CASRWVSGRAGYEQYF | TGCGCCAGCAGGTGGGTGAGCGGGAGGGCCGGTTACGAGCAGTACTTC
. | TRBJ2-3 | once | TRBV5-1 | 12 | CASSLASDTQYF | TGCGCCAGCAGCTTAGCGTCAGATACGCAGTATTTT
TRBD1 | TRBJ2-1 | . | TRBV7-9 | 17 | CASSLGGGTGSYNEQFF | TGTGCCAGCAGCTTAGGGGGGGGGACAGGGTCCTACAATGAGCAGTTCTTC
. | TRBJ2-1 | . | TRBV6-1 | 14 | CASSEGGSYNEQFF | TGTGCCAGCAGTGAGGGGGGCTCCTACAATGAGCAGTTCTTC
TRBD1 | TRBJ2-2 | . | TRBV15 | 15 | CATSPQGGGTGELFF | TGTGCCACCAGCCCACAGGGGGGAGGCACCGGGGAGCTGTTTTTT
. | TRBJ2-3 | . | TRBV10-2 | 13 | CASKIRSTDTQYF | TGCGCCAGCAAGATCAGAAGCACAGATACGCAGTATTTT
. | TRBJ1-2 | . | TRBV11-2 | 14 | CASSPTGGDYGYTF | TGTGCCAGCAGCCCGACGGGAGGTGACTATGGCTACACCTTC
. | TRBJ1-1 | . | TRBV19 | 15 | CASSSPGHPNTEAFF | TGTGCCAGTAGTTCCCCGGGACACCCGAACACTGAAGCTTTCTTT
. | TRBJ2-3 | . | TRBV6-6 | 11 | CASSEFATQYF | TGTGCCAGCAGTGAGTTCGCGACGCAGTATTTT
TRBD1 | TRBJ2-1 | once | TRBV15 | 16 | CATSTRVGTGRDEQFF | TGTGCCACCAGCACCCGGGTGGGGACAGGGAGGGATGAGCAGTTCTTC
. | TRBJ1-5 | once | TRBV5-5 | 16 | CASSLGVAPSNQPQHF | TGTGCCAGCAGCTTGGGCGTCGCCCCTAGCAATCAGCCCCAGCATTTT
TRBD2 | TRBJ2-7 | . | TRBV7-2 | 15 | CASSFRSGGIYEQYF | TGTGCCAGCAGCTTCCGTAGCGGGGGAATATACGAGCAGTACTTC
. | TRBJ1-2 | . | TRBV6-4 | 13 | CASTKNGELGYTF | TGTGCCAGCACCAAGAATGGGGAGTTGGGCTACACCTTC